The rows below give T cell receptor beta chains drawn from one sample of a study of T cells after somatic rescue of genetic block. Assay used: immunoSEQ multiplex PCR; TCRdb lists only in-frame clones, some missing. Among roughly 110,000 clones listed, around nine tenths were seen once. The sample consisted of peripheral blood mononuclear cells (PBMCs). These receptors originate from a woman aged 18-30 years. Both conserved end residues are part of each CDR3. The D gene is left open where the match is weak. Clone size is stated in some rows and not others, as once, few, many or a class when expanded.

CDR3 protein	CDR3 DNA	D gene	J gene	clone size	V gene
CASSVVSSGGPIQETQYF	TGTGCCAGCAGCGTAGTGTCGAGCGGGGGGCCGATACAAGAGACCCAGTACTTC	TRBD2	TRBJ2-5	NA	TRBV9
CASSLTPTGGAYGYTF	TGTGCCAGCAGCTTAACTCCTACAGGGGGCGCCTATGGCTACACCTTC	TRBD1	TRBJ1-2	NA	TRBV7-3
CASSLTGGPQPQHF	TGTGCCAGCAGTCTGACAGGGGGCCCTCAGCCCCAGCATTTT	TRBD1	TRBJ1-5	NA	TRBV28
CASSELSGGAGDTQYF	TGTGCCAGCAGTGAACTCAGCGGGGGGGCCGGAGATACGCAGTATTTT	TRBD2	TRBJ2-3	NA	TRBV6-1
CASTVRGGPQETQYF	TGTGCCAGCACCGTTAGGGGGGGCCCCCAAGAGACCCAGTACTTC	NA	TRBJ2-5	NA	TRBV7-2
CATRQAPYNSPLHF	TGTGCCACCAGACAGGCTCCGTATAATTCACCCCTCCACTTT	NA	TRBJ1-6	NA	TRBV7-2
CASSSPTGSINEQFF	TGTGCCAGCAGCTCCCCGACAGGATCAATCAATGAGCAGTTCTTC	NA	TRBJ2-1	few	TRBV5-4
CASSTDRGYTGELFF	TGTGCCAGTAGTACCGACAGGGGGTATACCGGGGAGCTGTTTTTT	TRBD1	TRBJ2-2	once	TRBV19
CASSESGLYGYTF	TGTGCCAGCAGTGAATCCGGACTCTATGGCTACACCTTC	NA	TRBJ1-2	NA	TRBV6-1
CASSLAPGTGVSETQYF	TGTGCCAGCAGCTTAGCTCCCGGGACAGGGGTTTCGGAGACCCAGTACTTC	TRBD1	TRBJ2-5	NA	TRBV7-8
CASSSYSTSGSSYEQYF	TGTGCCAGCAGCTCGTACTCGACTAGCGGGTCTTCCTACGAGCAGTACTTC	TRBD2	TRBJ2-7	NA	TRBV13
CASSQVGSGDSYEQYF	TGCGCCAGCAGCCAAGTGGGTAGCGGGGATTCCTACGAGCAGTACTTC	TRBD2	TRBJ2-7	NA	TRBV4-1
CASSGGEHPYTGELFF	TGTGCCAGCAGTGGAGGGGAACATCCTTACACCGGGGAGCTGTTTTTT	NA	TRBJ2-2	NA	TRBV6-6
CASSLDSALNEQFF	TGCGCCAGCAGCTTGGACAGTGCGCTAAATGAGCAGTTCTTC	NA	TRBJ2-1	NA	TRBV5-1
CASGPWGSSYEQYF	TGTGCCAGCGGCCCTTGGGGCAGCTCCTACGAGCAGTACTTC	NA	TRBJ2-7	NA	TRBV7-2
CASSVGTGLKNEQYF	TGTGCCAGCAGCGTAGGGACAGGTCTAAAAAACGAGCAGTACTTC	TRBD1	TRBJ2-7	NA	TRBV9